This T cell receptor beta chain was found in a study of control samples from healthy donors and cancer patients. Germline V gene lookup returns CDR1 KGHDR and CDR2 SFDVKD. This CDR3 spans 13 amino acids. V lost 9 bases, J lost 2 bases, and 12 bases lay in between. Sequencing used immunoSEQ multiplex PCR; TCRdb keeps in-frame clones, though not all of them. The profile shows about 50,000 clones, 93% of them singletons. This receptor was identified in a woman aged 45-59 years with head and neck cancer. The rearrangement links TRBV24-1 to TRBJ2-5; no firm D call. Sequencing was performed on PBMCs. The CDR3 nucleotides are TGTGCCACCGGGGTTAAAGGACAAGAGACCCAGTACTTC. Translating gives CATGVKGQETQYF.